A selection of T cell receptor beta chains follows, all from one sample in a study of control samples from healthy donors and cancer patients. Only in-frame clones appear in the TCRdb table, and some are missing; sequencing was by immunoSEQ multiplex PCR. The profile shows 150,000 to 200,000 clones, more than 80% of them singletons. Sequenced sample: blood. These receptors all stem from a man under 40 in good health. Each CDR3 is given without its conserved first and last residue. A D gene is named only where the DNA matches it firmly.

>TRBD1|TRBJ1-2|TRBV28
ASSLSSAGGGGYT
>.|TRBJ2-7|TRBV13
ASSLGRQTPSYEQY
>TRBD2|TRBJ2-2|TRBV18
ASSNSGDTGELF
>.|TRBJ1-1|TRBV19
ASSTGNTEAF
>.|TRBJ1-1|TRBV19
ASSMGLGLAEAF
>.|TRBJ1-4|TRBV20-1
SASGDEKLF
>TRBD2|TRBJ2-5|TRBV10-2
ASQGLAGGPQYQETQY
>.|TRBJ2-6|TRBV18
ASSPLPSTSGANVLT
>TRBD1|TRBJ1-4|TRBV19
ASSIGQGTNEKLF
>TRBD2|TRBJ2-3|TRBV7-8
ASSLGGRYTDTQY
>.|TRBJ2-7|TRBV18
ASSPTATYEQY
>.|TRBJ1-1|TRBV9
ASSARYRATEAF
>TRBD1|TRBJ2-7|TRBV5-4
ASSFGTGFDEQY
>TRBD1|TRBJ1-4|TRBV9
ASSPRDRANEKLF
>.|TRBJ1-5|TRBV6-6
ASSPRGPGFDQPQH
>TRBD1|TRBJ1-5|TRBV7-6
ASSPGTGVGQPQH
>TRBD1|TRBJ2-5|TRBV5-1
ASRRGQGIETQY
>.|TRBJ2-5|TRBV6-6
ASQFAGQETQY
>.|TRBJ2-1|TRBV5-6
ASSLFRRLPDNEQF
>.|TRBJ2-5|TRBV7-9
ASSLNTIQETQY
>TRBD2|TRBJ2-2|TRBV5-1
ASMASGANTGELF
>.|TRBJ2-7|TRBV19
ASRQVGSSYEQY
>.|TRBJ1-2|TRBV28
ASSLSASIGGLYGYT
>TRBD1|TRBJ2-7|TRBV4-2
ASSAGQGPHEQY
>TRBD2|TRBJ2-4|TRBV11-2
ASRYGRGTSGRNIQY
>TRBD1|TRBJ1-4|TRBV4-2
ASSQEGGGRGTEKLF
>TRBD1|TRBJ1-3|TRBV9
ASSAQGSGNTIY
>.|TRBJ2-2|TRBV4-3
ASSQDIGGYTGELF
>.|TRBJ1-5|TRBV6-1
ASSEALPQH
>.|TRBJ2-2|TRBV5-1
ASSAGQLNTGELF
>.|TRBJ1-2|TRBV27
ASTSPQLGTYGYT
>TRBD1|TRBJ1-2|TRBV6-5
ASSRVQGADGYT
>TRBD2|TRBJ2-7|TRBV7-8
ASSQIAGHPLEQY
>TRBD1|TRBJ1-2|TRBV10-3
AISETGGRYGYT
>.|TRBJ1-2|TRBV3-1/TRBV3-2
ASSHGAGYSGYT
>.|TRBJ2-7|TRBV7-9
ASSLGGQHEQY
>TRBD1|TRBJ1-4|TRBV5-1
ASSLGQGGFGGEKLF
>.|TRBJ1-2|TRBV11-2
ASSLVAGEDGYT
>.|TRBJ2-5|TRBV15
ATSRDVEVMETQY
>.|TRBJ1-1|TRBV23-1
ASSPCREDTEAF
>TRBD1|TRBJ2-7|TRBV10-3
ASRDRAFEQY
>.|TRBJ1-1|TRBV2
ASRARGNTEAF
>.|TRBJ1-1|TRBV30
AWSTPGLPRWDF
>.|TRBJ1-1|TRBV29-1
SVGPERSF
>.|TRBJ1-4|TRBV5-1
ASSSTGLSNEKLF
>.|TRBJ1-1|TRBV11-1
ASSLGGGLLNTEAF
>.|TRBJ1-2|TRBV6-6
ASSYYRRTDYGYT
>TRBD1|TRBJ2-7|TRBV7-2
ASSLLGPGTGTLEQY
>.|TRBJ2-1|TRBV24-1
ATRDQGGEQF
>TRBD1|TRBJ1-2|TRBV5-1
ASSPGQGYGYT
>.|TRBJ1-3|TRBV4-3
ASSQERYSGNTIY
>TRBD1|TRBJ1-6|TRBV6-5
ASTMGQANSPLH
>TRBD1|TRBJ1-1|TRBV9
ASSGWTGEAF